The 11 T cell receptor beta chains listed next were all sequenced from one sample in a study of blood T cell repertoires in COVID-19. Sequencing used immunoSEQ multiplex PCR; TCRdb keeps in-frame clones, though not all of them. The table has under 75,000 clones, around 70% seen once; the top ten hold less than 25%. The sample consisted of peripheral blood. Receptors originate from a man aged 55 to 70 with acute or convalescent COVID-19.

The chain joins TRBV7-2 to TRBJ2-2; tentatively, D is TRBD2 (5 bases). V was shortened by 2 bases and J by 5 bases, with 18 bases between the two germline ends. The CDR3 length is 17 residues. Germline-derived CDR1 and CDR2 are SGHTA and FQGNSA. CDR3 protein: CASSLRGRNRGTGELFF. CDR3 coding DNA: TGTGCCAGCAGCTTACGCGGACGGAACAGAGGGACCGGGGAGCTGTTTTTT.

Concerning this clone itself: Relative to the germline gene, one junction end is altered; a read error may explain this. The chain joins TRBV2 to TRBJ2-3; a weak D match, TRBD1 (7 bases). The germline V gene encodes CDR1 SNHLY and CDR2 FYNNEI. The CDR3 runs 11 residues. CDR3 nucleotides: TGTGCCAGCAGAAGGACAGGAGGGGCGGATTTT. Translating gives CASRRTGGADF.

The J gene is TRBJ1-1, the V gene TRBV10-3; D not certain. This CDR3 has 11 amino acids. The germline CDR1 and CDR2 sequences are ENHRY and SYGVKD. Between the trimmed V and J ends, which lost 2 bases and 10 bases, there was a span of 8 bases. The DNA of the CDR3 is TGTGCCATCAGTGAGGCAGGTGGAGCTTTCTTT. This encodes CAISEAGGAFF.

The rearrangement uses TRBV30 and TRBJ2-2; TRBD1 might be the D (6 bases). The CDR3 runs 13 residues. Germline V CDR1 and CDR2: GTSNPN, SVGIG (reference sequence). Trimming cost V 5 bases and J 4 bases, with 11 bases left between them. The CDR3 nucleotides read TGTGCCTGGGGAACAGGGAGCACCGGGGAGCTGTTTTTT. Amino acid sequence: CAWGTGSTGELFF.

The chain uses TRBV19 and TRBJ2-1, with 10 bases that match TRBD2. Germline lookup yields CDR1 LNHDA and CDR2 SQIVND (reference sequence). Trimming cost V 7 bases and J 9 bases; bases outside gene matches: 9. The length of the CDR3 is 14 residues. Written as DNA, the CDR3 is TGTGCCAGTAACAGCGGGAGGGAAGAGGGTGAGCAGTTCTTC. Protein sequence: CASNSGREEGEQFF.

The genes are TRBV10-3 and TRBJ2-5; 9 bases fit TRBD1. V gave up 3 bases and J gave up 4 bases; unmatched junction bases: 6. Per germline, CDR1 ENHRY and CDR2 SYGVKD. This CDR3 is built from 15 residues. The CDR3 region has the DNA TGTGCCATCAGTGAAGACCTGGACAGGGGAGAGACCCAGTACTTC. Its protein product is CAISEDLDRGETQYF.

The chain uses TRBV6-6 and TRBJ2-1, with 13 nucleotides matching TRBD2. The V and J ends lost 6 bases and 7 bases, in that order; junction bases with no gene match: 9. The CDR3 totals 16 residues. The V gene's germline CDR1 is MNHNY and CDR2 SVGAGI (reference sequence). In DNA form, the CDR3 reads TGTGCCAGCAGGGGCACTAGCGGGAGGGCCTGGAATGAGCAGTTCTTC. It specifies CASRGTSGRAWNEQFF.

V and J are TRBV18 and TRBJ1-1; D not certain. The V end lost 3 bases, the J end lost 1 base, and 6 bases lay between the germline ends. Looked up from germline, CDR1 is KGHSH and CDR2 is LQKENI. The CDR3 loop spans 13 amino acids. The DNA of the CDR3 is TGTGCCAGCTCACCGACGGGGAACACTGAAGCTTTCTTT. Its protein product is CASSPTGNTEAFF. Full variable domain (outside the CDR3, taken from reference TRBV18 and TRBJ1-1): NAGVMQNPRHLVRRRGQEARLRCSPMKGHSHVYWYRQLPEEGLKFMVYLQKENIIDESGMPKERFSAEFPKEGPSILRIQQVVRGDSAAYFCASSPTGNTEAFFGQGTRLTVV.

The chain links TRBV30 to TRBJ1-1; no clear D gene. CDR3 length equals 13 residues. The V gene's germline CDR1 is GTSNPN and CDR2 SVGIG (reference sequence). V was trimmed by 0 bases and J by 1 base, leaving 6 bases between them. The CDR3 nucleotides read TGTGCCTGGAGTGTCGGAGAGAACACTGAAGCTTTCTTT. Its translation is CAWSVGENTEAFF.

In DNA form, the CDR3 reads TGTGCCAGCAAAAGCGGGTCCACAGATACGCAGTATTTT. Its protein is CASKSGSTDTQYF. This chain connects TRBV2 to TRBJ2-3, with a possible D match to TRBD2 (6 bases). Germline V CDR1 and CDR2: SNHLY, FYNNEI. This CDR3 comprises 13 residues. Trimming removed 7 bases at V and 2 bases at J, with 10 bases between.

The CDR3 nucleotides are TGTGCCAGCAGCCCGCGTGCGGGGACAGGGGAAGAGACCCAGTACTTC. Translating it yields CASSPRAGTGEETQYF. V is TRBV11-2 and J is TRBJ2-5, with 10 bases that match TRBD1. The CDR3 covers 16 residues. Germline CDR1 SGHAT, CDR2 FQNNGV. J lost 3 bases, V lost 5 bases, and 9 bases had no gene match.